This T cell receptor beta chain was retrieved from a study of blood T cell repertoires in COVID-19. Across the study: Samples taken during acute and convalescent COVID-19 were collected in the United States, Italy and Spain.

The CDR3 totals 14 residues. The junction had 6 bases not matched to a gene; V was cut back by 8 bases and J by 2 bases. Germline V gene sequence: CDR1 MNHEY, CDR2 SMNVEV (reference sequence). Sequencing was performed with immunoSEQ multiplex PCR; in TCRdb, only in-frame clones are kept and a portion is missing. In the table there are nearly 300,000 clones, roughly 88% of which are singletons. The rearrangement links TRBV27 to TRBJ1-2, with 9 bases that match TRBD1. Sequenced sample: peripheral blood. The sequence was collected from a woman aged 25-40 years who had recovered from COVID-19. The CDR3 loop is CASGGTGTNYGYTF. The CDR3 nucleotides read TGTGCCAGCGGGGGGACAGGGACCAACTATGGCTACACCTTC.